This T cell receptor (beta chain) was profiled in a study of blood T cell repertoires in COVID-19. As for the study in general: Both acute and convalescent COVID-19 samples were obtained from the United States, Italy and Spain. T cells, B-cell-depleted T cells, or PBMCs provided the cDNA or gDNA that served as material.

Here immunoSEQ multiplex PCR was the method, and the copy in TCRdb shows in-frame clones only, minus some. Of a few hundred thousand clones listed, nearly 90% are singletons. Germline CDR1 and CDR2: MNHEY and SVGAGI. CDR3 length: 12 residues. The ends were cut back, 7 bases at V and 6 bases at J, with 12 bases in the middle. Recovery among Cohort 3 donors was established by two negative PCRs, clearance, or symptom resolution. The sample comprised PBMCs or T cells enriched from blood (not recorded which). The TCR comes from a woman in her 30s who had recovered from COVID-19. This chain joins TRBV6-5 and TRBJ1-2; D remains ambiguous. DNA of the CDR3: TGTGCCAGCACACGGGGTCTCGATGGCTACACCTTC. It translates to CASTRGLDGYTF.